Following are 17 T cell receptor beta chains from one sample sequenced in a study of type 1 and type 2 diabetes patients. The PCR template was genomic DNA. Amplification of the beta chain CDR3 used 30 forward and 13 reverse multiplex primers. Each CDR3 protein gets one entry after TCRdb re-called the multiplex PCR reads with MiXCR. The sample records 250,000 to 300,000 distinct CDR3 sequences, around 47% being singletons. The sequencing sample was made of peripheral blood mononuclear cells (PBMCs). The receptor source for this set is a man aged 18 to 35 with type 2 diabetes.

This chain links TRBV20-1 with TRBJ2-1, with D perhaps matching TRBD2 (5 bases). There are 16 residues in the CDR3. Between the trimmed V and J ends, which lost 0 bases and 0 bases, there was a span of 12 bases. CDR1 DFQATT and CDR2 SNEGSKA come from the germline V gene (reference sequence). In DNA, the CDR3 is TGCAGTGCTAGAGATCGGGGAACCTCCTCCTACAATGAGCAGTTCTTC. Translation: CSARDRGTSSYNEQFF.

The chain is built from TRBV20-1 and TRBJ2-7; 9 bases line up with TRBD1. This CDR3 contains 16 residues. Germline lookup yields CDR1 DFQATT and CDR2 SNEGSKA (reference sequence). V was pared by 2 bases and J by 0 bases, with 8 bases of the junction left unmatched. The CDR3 sequence is CSARKKDRGTSYEQYF. CDR3 DNA sequence: TGCAGTGCTAGAAAGAAGGACAGGGGAACCTCCTACGAGCAGTACTTC.

The chain couples TRBV25-1 to TRBJ2-4; no reliable D call. CDR1 is MGHDK, CDR2 SYGVNS, per germline. The CDR3 totals 13 residues. Trimming stripped 3 bases from V and 6 bases from J, with 9 bases between. CDR3 DNA: TGTGCCAGCAGTGAGAACGGCGGAAACATTCAGTACTTC. Its translation is CASSENGGNIQYF.

The chain employs TRBV6-2 or TRBV6-3 and TRBJ1-6, with TRBD1 as a possible D gene (6 bases). Trimming took 2 bases from V and 0 from J, leaving 14 bases between them. Germline-derived CDR1 and CDR2 are MNHEY and SVGEGT. The CDR3 has 18 residues. CDR3 region: CASSYNDRWSSYNSPLHF. CDR3 nucleotides: TGTGCCAGCAGTTACAACGACAGGTGGAGCTCCTATAATTCACCCCTCCACTTT.

The genes are TRBV6-5 and TRBJ1-2, with a possible D match to TRBD1 (5 bases). Germline values: CDR1 MNHEY, CDR2 SVGAGI. This CDR3 is 13 amino acids long. The V and J ends lost 4 bases and 8 bases respectively, with 14 bases between them. Here the CDR3 DNA reads TGTGCCAGCAGTTCCGGGGGGGGGGACGGCTACACCTTC. Its translation: CASSSGGGDGYTF.

This clonotype was counted a few times. The chain has TRBV7-6 and TRBJ2-2; D remains ambiguous. The V end was cut by 3 bases, the J end by 0 bases, with 17 bases between. The CDR3 is 18 amino acids. Germline V lookup: CDR1 SGHVS, CDR2 FNYEAQ. This chain's CDR3 is CASSLVLRLPTNTGELFF. The CDR3 DNA sequence: TGTGCCAGCAGCTTGGTCCTGAGGTTACCAACGAACACCGGGGAGCTGTTTTTT.

This clonotype was seen a handful of times. This chain joins TRBV2 and TRBJ2-5; 16 nucleotides line up with TRBD2. V dropped 3 bases and J dropped 0; count of bases not matched to a gene: 7. Germline V gene lookup returns CDR1 SNHLY and CDR2 FYNNEI. The CDR3 contains 19 residues. CDR3 loop: CASSERPGTSGGDQETQYF. CDR3 DNA: TGTGCCAGCAGTGAGAGACCCGGGACTAGCGGGGGGGACCAAGAGACCCAGTACTTC.

This clonotype has more than one count but fewer than ten. J is TRBJ1-2 and V is TRBV29-1; unclear D gene. Between the trimmed V and J ends, which lost 6 bases and 1 base, there was a span of 9 bases. This CDR3 comprises 12 residues. The V gene's germline CDR1 is SQVTM and CDR2 ANQGSEA. The CDR3 here is CSVFDRNYGYTF. The DNA of the CDR3 is TGCAGCGTATTCGACCGTAACTATGGCTACACCTTC.

This clonotype was observed at least ten times. This sequence joins TRBV29-1 and TRBJ2-3; TRBD2 agrees at 8 bases. V shed 1 base and J 4 bases; nucleotides not matched to a gene: 7. Germline CDR1 and CDR2: SQVTM and ANQGSEA. There are 15 residues in the CDR3. The CDR3 is CSVEGTGGPSDTQYF. The CDR3 nucleotides are TGCAGCGTTGAAGGAACGGGAGGGCCGTCAGATACGCAGTATTTT.

The V and J genes are TRBV20-1 and TRBJ2-1; 12 positions agree with TRBD2. CDR1 and CDR2 from the germline V gene are DFQATT and SNEGSKA (reference sequence). The CDR3 runs to 16 residues. CDR3 in DNA: TGCAATGCAAGCGGGACTAGCGGGCTACATTACAATGAGCAGTTCTTC. The encoded protein is CNASGTSGLHYNEQFF.

This clonotype was seen just once. V and J are TRBV10-3 and TRBJ2-7, with 10 bases lining up with TRBD1. Germline V lookup: CDR1 ENHRY, CDR2 SYGVKD. The CDR3 sequence is 14 residues long. V lost 7 bases and J lost 1; bases outside the gene matches: 4. The CDR3, as DNA: TGTGCCATCAAGGCGGGACAGGGGTCCTACGAGCAGTACTTC. It specifies CAIKAGQGSYEQYF.

The rearrangement links TRBV20-1 to TRBJ1-6; 8 bases are a match to TRBD1. After removal of 5 bases from V and 7 bases from J, the junction contained 4 bases not matched to a gene. CDR3 length: 13 residues. Germline-derived CDR1 and CDR2 are DFQATT and SNEGSKA (reference sequence). Written as DNA, the CDR3 is TGCAGTGCTCGGACAGGGTGGAATTCACCCCTCCACTTT. Its translation is CSARTGWNSPLHF.

The rearrangement links TRBV19 to TRBJ2-1; 11 bases line up with TRBD2. The germline V gene encodes CDR1 LNHDA and CDR2 SQIVND (reference sequence). J gave up 0 bases and V 3 bases, and 7 bases lay outside the gene matches. This CDR3 spans 18 amino acids. For the CDR3, the DNA is TGTGCCAGTAGTATGGGGACTAGCGGCCCTAGCTCCTACAATGAGCAGTTCTTC. Amino acid sequence: CASSMGTSGPSSYNEQFF.

Notes on this clonotype: A read error may produce the germline difference seen at one junction end. The chain links TRBV24-1 to TRBJ2-7; 10 bases line up with TRBD2. CDR3 length: 16 amino acids. CDR1 is KGHDR, CDR2 SFDVKD, per germline. The CDR3 spells CAISVQPSGSSYEQYF. The CDR3 coding sequence is TGTGCCATCAGTGTCCAGCCTAGCGGGAGCTCCTACGAGCAGTACTTC.

This clonotype was observed a few times. V gene TRBV11-2 combines with J gene TRBJ2-7; possible D gene TRBD2, 5 bases. The CDR3 is 12 residues long. The V gene lost 5 bases and the J gene lost 6 bases, with 11 bases spanning the gap. CDR1 and CDR2 from the germline V gene are SGHAT and FQNNGV. The CDR3 DNA is TGTGCCAGCAGCCAGGTAGAGGGCGAGCAGTACTTC. Translating it yields CASSQVEGEQYF.

V usage is TRBV28 and J usage is TRBJ1-1; weak D call: TRBD1 (6 bases). CDR3 length: 16 amino acids. Trimming cost V 1 base and J 4 bases, with 16 bases left between them. The germline gives CDR1 MDHEN, CDR2 SYDVKM. The CDR3 DNA reads TGTGCCAGCAGTTTATTTGTCAGGGGTGGGAGCACTGAAGCTTTCTTT. This codes for CASSLFVRGGSTEAFF.

The chain combines TRBV7-9 with TRBJ2-5, with 7 positions matching TRBD1. With V trimmed by 1 base and J by 5 bases, 7 bases remained unmatched. Germline loops: CDR1 SEHNR, CDR2 FQNEAQ (reference sequence). The CDR3 has 15 residues. Here the CDR3 DNA reads TGTGCCAGCAGCTTAGTTGGCCAGGGGGTGGAGACCCAGTACTTC. The encoded protein is CASSLVGQGVETQYF.